The rows below give T cell receptor beta chains drawn from one sample of a study of shared clonotypes between healthy human individuals. The assay was immunoSEQ multiplex PCR, and TCRdb's table has in-frame clones only and misses some. Of around 700,000 clones in the sample, 72% are singletons; the top ten hold about 2%. The specimen was memory CD4+ T cells sorted from blood. The receptors here all came from a woman under 40 in good health. Both conserved end residues are part of each CDR3. Fields, in order: V gene, J gene, CDR3 protein.

v_gene: TRBV6-5
j_gene: TRBJ2-7
CDR3aa: CASSLSGRAFYEQYF

v_gene: TRBV29-1
j_gene: TRBJ1-1
CDR3aa: CSVRTGANTEAFF

v_gene: TRBV7-8
j_gene: TRBJ1-2
CDR3aa: CASSRRVRGYTF

v_gene: TRBV7-3
j_gene: TRBJ1-1
CDR3aa: CASSQQGGPNTEAFF

v_gene: TRBV28
j_gene: TRBJ1-5
CDR3aa: CASSLQSRGNQPQHF

v_gene: TRBV12-5
j_gene: TRBJ2-2
CDR3aa: CASGLVLGGATGELFF

v_gene: TRBV19
j_gene: TRBJ1-5
CDR3aa: CASRPDLSNQPQHF

v_gene: TRBV11-1
j_gene: TRBJ1-1
CDR3aa: CASSRRQNTEAFF

v_gene: TRBV5-4
j_gene: TRBJ1-2
CDR3aa: CASSLTGTYGYTF

v_gene: TRBV4-1
j_gene: .
CDR3aa: CASSPMVAGGPHEQYF

v_gene: TRBV9
j_gene: TRBJ2-3
CDR3aa: CASSVGSGHRTDTQYF

v_gene: TRBV11-1
j_gene: TRBJ2-3
CDR3aa: CASSFATFGTDTQYF

v_gene: TRBV10-3
j_gene: TRBJ1-2
CDR3aa: CAISGGRTEDGYTF

v_gene: TRBV7-3
j_gene: TRBJ1-1
CDR3aa: CASSLSSRIPGTEAFF

v_gene: TRBV7-9
j_gene: TRBJ2-2
CDR3aa: CASSQEGSGTVNTGELFF

v_gene: TRBV18
j_gene: TRBJ1-4
CDR3aa: CASSPRLQGNEKLFF

v_gene: TRBV6-1
j_gene: TRBJ2-1
CDR3aa: CASSEIVGSDYNEQFF

v_gene: TRBV19
j_gene: TRBJ2-5
CDR3aa: CASSTGLAAQETQYF

v_gene: TRBV28
j_gene: TRBJ2-7
CDR3aa: CASDPGTSRTYEQYF

v_gene: TRBV6-1
j_gene: TRBJ2-7
CDR3aa: CASSEMVGQGIDEQYF

v_gene: TRBV10-2
j_gene: TRBJ2-1
CDR3aa: CASREAYNEQFF

v_gene: TRBV7-6
j_gene: TRBJ2-2
CDR3aa: CASSLSPGYPGELFF

v_gene: TRBV5-4
j_gene: TRBJ1-6
CDR3aa: CASSSREVLDSPLHF

v_gene: TRBV19
j_gene: TRBJ1-2
CDR3aa: CASSKTQVHGYTF

v_gene: TRBV10-2
j_gene: TRBJ2-1
CDR3aa: CASSGTARLAGSYEQFF

v_gene: TRBV10-2
j_gene: TRBJ2-3
CDR3aa: CASSELGLAADTQYF

v_gene: TRBV4-1
j_gene: TRBJ2-2
CDR3aa: CAGPRTSLLNTGELFF

v_gene: TRBV7-2
j_gene: TRBJ1-3
CDR3aa: CASSLDPYGAGGNTIYF

v_gene: TRBV5-1
j_gene: TRBJ2-3
CDR3aa: CASSLALEGSDTQYF

v_gene: TRBV5-4
j_gene: TRBJ2-2
CDR3aa: CASSKDGSPTGELFF

v_gene: TRBV4-2
j_gene: TRBJ2-5
CDR3aa: CASSLDTQETQYF

v_gene: TRBV19
j_gene: TRBJ1-5
CDR3aa: CASEIGSNQPQHF

v_gene: TRBV18
j_gene: TRBJ1-2
CDR3aa: CASSQTQGAAIYGYTF

v_gene: TRBV6-6
j_gene: TRBJ2-2
CDR3aa: CAARSAGHTGELFF

v_gene: TRBV28
j_gene: TRBJ1-1
CDR3aa: CASSPGTGGQSEAFF

v_gene: TRBV6-1
j_gene: TRBJ1-5
CDR3aa: CASRGENQPQHF

v_gene: TRBV6-1
j_gene: TRBJ2-1
CDR3aa: CASSEGPVIYNEQFF

v_gene: TRBV11-2
j_gene: TRBJ2-7
CDR3aa: CASSPGRAPYEQYF

v_gene: TRBV11-3
j_gene: TRBJ2-1
CDR3aa: CASSLGLAGGINNEQFF

v_gene: TRBV28
j_gene: TRBJ1-4
CDR3aa: CASSDNRDLGEKLFF

v_gene: TRBV21-1
j_gene: TRBJ1-2
CDR3aa: CASRINRGPHGYTF

v_gene: TRBV7-6
j_gene: TRBJ1-5
CDR3aa: CASSLANQPQHF

v_gene: TRBV29-1
j_gene: TRBJ1-1
CDR3aa: CSVVALNTEAFF

v_gene: TRBV7-9
j_gene: TRBJ2-7
CDR3aa: CASSPGREQYF

v_gene: TRBV6-5
j_gene: TRBJ1-4
CDR3aa: CASSFGRLGQEKLFF

v_gene: TRBV18
j_gene: TRBJ1-1
CDR3aa: CASSRSRVEGNTEAFF

v_gene: TRBV21-1
j_gene: TRBJ2-1
CDR3aa: CASSKKGTGFGNEQFF

v_gene: TRBV11-3
j_gene: TRBJ2-7
CDR3aa: CASSLRTGTEQYF

v_gene: TRBV7-9
j_gene: TRBJ1-2
CDR3aa: CASSLVLVPSYTF

v_gene: TRBV7-2
j_gene: TRBJ2-7
CDR3aa: CASSLAGGTYEQYF

v_gene: TRBV11-2
j_gene: TRBJ2-7
CDR3aa: CASSVQDPGGEQYF

v_gene: TRBV18
j_gene: TRBJ1-2
CDR3aa: CASTPGGSGGYGYTF

v_gene: TRBV30
j_gene: TRBJ2-1
CDR3aa: CAWCSGVSSYNEQFF

v_gene: TRBV6-5
j_gene: TRBJ1-2
CDR3aa: CASSYRTGRDYGYTF

v_gene: TRBV11-2
j_gene: TRBJ2-1
CDR3aa: CASSSWAIGRLDNEQFF

v_gene: TRBV20-1
j_gene: TRBJ2-4
CDR3aa: CSAPTDPIQYF

v_gene: TRBV30
j_gene: TRBJ1-5
CDR3aa: CAWSPAGTKIYSNQPQHF